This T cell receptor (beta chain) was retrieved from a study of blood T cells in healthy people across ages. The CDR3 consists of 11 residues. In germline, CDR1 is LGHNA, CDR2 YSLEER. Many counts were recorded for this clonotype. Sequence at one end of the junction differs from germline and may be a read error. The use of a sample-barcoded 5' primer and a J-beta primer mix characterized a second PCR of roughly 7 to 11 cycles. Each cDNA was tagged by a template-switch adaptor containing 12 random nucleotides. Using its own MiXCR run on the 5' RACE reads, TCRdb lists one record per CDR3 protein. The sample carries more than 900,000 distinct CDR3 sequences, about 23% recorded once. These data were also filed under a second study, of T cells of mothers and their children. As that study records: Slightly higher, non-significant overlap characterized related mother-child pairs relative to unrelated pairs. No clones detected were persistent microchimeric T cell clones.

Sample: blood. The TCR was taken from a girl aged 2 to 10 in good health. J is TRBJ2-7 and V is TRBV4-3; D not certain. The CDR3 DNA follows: TGTGCCAGCAGTCGCGGTGGCGAGCAGTACTTC. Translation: CASSRGGEQYF.